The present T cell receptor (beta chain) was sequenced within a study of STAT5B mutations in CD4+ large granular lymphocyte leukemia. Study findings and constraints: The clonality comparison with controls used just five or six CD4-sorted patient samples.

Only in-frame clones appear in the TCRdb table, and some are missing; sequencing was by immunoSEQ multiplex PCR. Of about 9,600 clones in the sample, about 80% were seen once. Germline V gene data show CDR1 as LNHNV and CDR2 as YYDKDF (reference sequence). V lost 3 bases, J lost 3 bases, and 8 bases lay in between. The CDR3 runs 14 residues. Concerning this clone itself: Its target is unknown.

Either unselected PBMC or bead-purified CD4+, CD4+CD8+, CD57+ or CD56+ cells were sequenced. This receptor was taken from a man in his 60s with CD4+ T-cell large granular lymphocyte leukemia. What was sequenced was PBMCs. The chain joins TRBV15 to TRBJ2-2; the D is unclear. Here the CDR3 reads CATSRERHTGELFF. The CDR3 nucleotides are TGTGCCACCAGCAGGGAGCGCCACACCGGGGAGCTGTTTTTT. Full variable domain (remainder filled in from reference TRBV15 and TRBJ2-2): DAMVIQNPRYQVTQFGKPVTLSCSQTLNHNVMYWYQQKSSQAPKLLFHYYDKDFNNEADTPDNFQSRRPNTSFCFLDIRSPGLGDTAMYLCATSRERHTGELFFGEGSRLTVL.